Shown below are 31 T cell receptor beta chains from a single sample sequenced in a study of human T cells and chemical hapten exposure. The time point denotes: patch test 1, 2 weeks after DPC sensitization. The treatment denotes: therapeutic diphenylcyclopropenone sensitization with weekly scalp DPC. TCRdb redid the calling of the RACE reads with MiXCR, one entry per CDR3 protein. The sample lists under 120,000 distinct CDR3 sequences, about 11% occurring once. Sequenced here: whole blood, sampled in connection with sensitization to the hapten diphenylcyclopropenone (DPC). These receptors came from a woman aged 40 to 50 with alopecia areata. Some clones in this sample may be carry-over from other donors' samples.

This chain connects TRBV20-1 to TRBJ2-7, with D possibly matching TRBD2 (6 bases). The V end lost 0 bases, the J end lost 1 base, and 13 bases lay between the germline ends. Germline-derived CDR1 and CDR2 are DFQATT and SNEGSKA (reference sequence). This CDR3 is 15 amino acids long. Here the CDR3 DNA reads TGCAGTGCTAGAGATCAACGGGGGAAATCCTACGAGCAGTACTTC. Its translation is CSARDQRGKSYEQYF.

This clonotype was found a few times. The CDR3 DNA sequence: TGTGCCAGCAGTCCGAGAGGGACAGGTTCTATTTATGGCTACACCTTC. Encoded protein: CASSPRGTGSIYGYTF. This chain uses TRBV27 with TRBJ1-2; 8 nucleotides align to TRBD1. Trimming at V came to 5 bases and at J to 5 bases, leaving 13 bases not matched to a gene. Germline V gene lookup returns CDR1 MNHEY and CDR2 SMNVEV (reference sequence). The CDR3 has 16 residues.

This clonotype came up many times. V usage is TRBV2 and J usage is TRBJ2-7, with D possibly being TRBD2 (5 bases). Germline V gene lookup returns CDR1 SNHLY and CDR2 FYNNEI. V lost 3 bases and J lost 1, with 16 bases in between. The CDR3 is 16 amino acids. CDR3 protein: CASSEAGSASSYEQYF. CDR3 in DNA: TGTGCCAGCAGTGAGGCGGGTAGCGCTTCATCCTACGAGCAGTACTTC.

This chain uses TRBV29-1 with TRBJ1-5, with 9 positions matching TRBD1. CDR3 length: 13 amino acids. V shed 4 bases and J 2 bases; nucleotides not matched to a gene: 0. Germline V CDR1 and CDR2: SQVTM, ANQGSEA. CDR3 DNA: TGCAGCGTTGGGGACAGGGGCAATCAGCCCCAGCATTTT. Its protein product is CSVGDRGNQPQHF.

This clonotype showed up many times. The chain recombines TRBV6-2 or TRBV6-3 with TRBJ2-7; 8 bases fit TRBD2. This CDR3 is built from 13 residues. CDR1 MNHEY and CDR2 SVGEGT come from the germline V gene. With 7 bases clipped from V and 3 bases from J, the junction kept 5 bases outside the gene matches. CDR3 DNA: TGTGCCAGCAAGGCTAGCGGGCACTACGAGCAGTACTTC. Its translation: CASKASGHYEQYF.

As concerns this clonotype: A much larger clonotype is one base distant, so this may be a read error. The chain joins TRBV5-6 to TRBJ2-3; D is possibly TRBD2 (5 bases). There are 17 residues in the CDR3. Germline loops: CDR1 SGHDT, CDR2 YYEEEE. The CDR3 reads CASSYHLLADSTDTQCF. As DNA, the CDR3 is TGTGCCAGCAGCTATCACCTCCTAGCAGATAGCACAGATACGCAGTGTTTT. Using reference TRBV5-6 and TRBJ2-3 for the parts outside the CDR3, the full variable domain is DAGVTQSPTHLIKTRGQQVTLRCSPKSGHDTVSWYQQALGQGPQFIFQYYEEEERQRGNFPDRFSGHQFPNYSSELNVNALLLGDSALYLCASSYHLLADSTDTQCFGPGTRLTVL.

This rearrangement joins TRBV30 to TRBJ1-1; D unclear. The CDR3 length is 13 residues. Germline CDR1 is GTSNPN and CDR2 is SVGIG (reference sequence). V was pared by 3 bases and J by 1 base, with 9 bases between. CDR3 bases: TGTGCCTGGAGGGAGGGCTGGAACACTGAAGCTTTCTTT. Its protein product is CAWREGWNTEAFF.

This clonotype was seen at least ten times. The gene calls are TRBV19 and TRBJ1-2; D possibly corresponds to TRBD1 (5 bases). Looked up from germline, CDR1 is LNHDA and CDR2 is SQIVND (reference sequence). V shed 3 bases and J shed 6 bases, with 5 bases lying between them. The CDR3 is 11 residues long. The CDR3 region is CASSMTDGYTF. DNA of the CDR3: TGTGCCAGTAGTATGACAGATGGCTACACCTTC.

This clonotype occurred many times. As DNA, the CDR3 is TGTGCCAGCAGCACCAGCTCCACAGATACGCAGTATTTT. Encoded protein: CASSTSSTDTQYF. The V call is TRBV27, the J call TRBJ2-3; D is unresolved. The germline gives CDR1 MNHEY, CDR2 SMNVEV (reference sequence). Trimming removed 6 bases from V and 2 bases from J, with 9 bases in between. The CDR3 consists of 13 residues.

This clonotype was recorded at least ten times. This sequence joins TRBV7-2 and TRBJ2-1; the D is unclear. V was cut by 2 bases and J by 0 bases, with 11 bases left in between. In germline, CDR1 is SGHTA, CDR2 FQGNSA. The CDR3 consists of 16 residues. The CDR3 nucleotides read TGTGCCAGCAGCTTATCCGGTGGGTTCTCCTACAATGAGCAGTTCTTC. The encoded protein is CASSLSGGFSYNEQFF. Looking up the rest from reference TRBV7-2 and TRBJ2-1 gives the full variable domain: GAGVSQSPSNKVTEKGKDVELRCDPISGHTALYWYRQSLGQGLEFLIYFQGNSAPDKSGLPSDRFSAERTGGSVSTLTIQRTQQEDSAVYLCASSLSGGFSYNEQFFGPGTRLTVL.

Many counts were recorded for this clonotype. V usage is TRBV11-2 and J usage is TRBJ2-1, with D maybe TRBD2 (6 bases). CDR1 is SGHAT, CDR2 FQNNGV, per germline. Trimming took off 5 bases at V and 8 bases at J, with 19 bases between the two ends. The CDR3 is 15 amino acids. In DNA, the CDR3 is TGTGCCAGCAGCGCCGGAGGCGGGATAGGCTATGAGCAGTTCTTC. This codes for CASSAGGGIGYEQFF.

This clonotype was seen ten or more times. The chain couples TRBV7-9 to TRBJ2-1, with TRBD1 as a possible D gene (5 bases). Between the trimmed V and J ends, which lost 5 bases and 5 bases, there was a span of 25 bases. The length of the CDR3 is 18 residues. Germline V CDR1 and CDR2: SEHNR, FQNEAQ (reference sequence). CDR3 region: CASSADPGAVSLDNEQFF. Here the CDR3 DNA reads TGTGCCAGCAGCGCCGACCCTGGGGCTGTTAGTCTTGACAATGAGCAGTTCTTC. The full variable domain, with the rest looked up from reference TRBV7-9 and TRBJ2-1, is DTGVSQNPRHKITKRGQNVTFRCDPISEHNRLYWYRQTLGQGPEFLTYFQNEAQLEKSRLLSDRFSAERPKGSFSTLEIQRTEQGDSAMYLCASSADPGAVSLDNEQFFGPGTRLTVL.

The chain carries TRBV27 and TRBJ2-6; D may match TRBD1 or TRBD2 (5 bases each). The V gene lost 7 bases and the J gene lost 0 bases, with 19 bases spanning the gap. The CDR3 covers 18 residues. From germline, CDR1 is MNHEY and CDR2 SMNVEV (reference sequence). In DNA form, the CDR3 reads TGTGCCAGCACCCCGAGGGCAGGGCTGGGCTCTGGGGCCAACGTCCTGACTTTC. It yields the protein CASTPRAGLGSGANVLTF.

The chain joins TRBV5-6 to TRBJ1-1; possibly TRBD1 for D (5 bases). V was shortened by 4 bases and J by 5 bases, with 9 bases between the two germline ends. Per the germline V gene, CDR1 is SGHDT and CDR2 is YYEEEE. This CDR3 comprises 12 residues. The CDR3 DNA reads as TGTGCCAGCAGCCACAGGCTGACTGAAGCTTTCTTT. Encoded protein: CASSHRLTEAFF.

This clonotype was seen many times. The rearrangement uses TRBV15 and TRBJ1-3; TRBD1 might be the D (5 bases). V lost 7 bases to trimming and J lost 0 bases, with 7 bases between them. This CDR3 is built from 13 residues. The germline V gene has CDR1 LNHNV and CDR2 YYDKDF (reference sequence). The chain's CDR3 is CATNQGSGNTIYF. CDR3 DNA sequence: TGTGCCACCAATCAGGGCTCTGGAAACACCATATATTTT. Full variable domain (missing parts from reference TRBV15 and TRBJ1-3): DAMVIQNPRYQVTQFGKPVTLSCSQTLNHNVMYWYQQKSSQAPKLLFHYYDKDFNNEADTPDNFQSRRPNTSFCFLDIRSPGLGDTAMYLCATNQGSGNTIYFGEGSWLTVV.

V and J are TRBV29-1 and TRBJ2-3, with unresolved D. The CDR3 has 12 amino acids. The germline gives CDR1 SQVTM, CDR2 ANQGSEA. V lost 2 bases and J 6 bases, leaving 9 bases between the germline ends. The CDR3 reads CSVEISGDTQYF. In DNA, the CDR3 is TGCAGCGTTGAAATCTCCGGGGATACGCAGTATTTT.

This clonotype has a handful of counts. The gene calls are TRBV12-3 or TRBV12-4 and TRBJ2-5; TRBD2 is a possible D gene (6 bases). V was shortened by 1 base and J by 4 bases, with 13 bases between the two germline ends. The CDR3 spans 15 residues. CDR3 in amino acids: CASSLGGLPRETQYF. CDR3 DNA: TGTGCCAGCAGTTTAGGGGGACTGCCCAGAGAGACCCAGTACTTC.

This clonotype has a handful of counts. The gene calls are TRBV7-2 and TRBJ2-7, with 7 bases fitting TRBD2. The CDR3 spans 13 residues. The germline CDR1 and CDR2 sequences are SGHTA and FQGNSA. Germline trimming cut 5 bases from V and 9 bases from J; bases unmatched to any gene: 10. This chain's CDR3 is CASSPGTTLVQYF. The CDR3 DNA reads as TGTGCCAGCAGCCCGGGGACTACCCTGGTGCAGTACTTC.

This clonotype turned up a few times. The V call is TRBV18, the J call TRBJ1-1; 10 nucleotides agree with TRBD1. V lost 3 bases and J lost 8; bases outside the gene matches: 12. Germline CDR1 and CDR2: KGHSH and LQKENI. The CDR3 is made up of 16 amino acids. In DNA, the CDR3 is TGTGCCAGCTCACCCGATCACGGGACAGGGGTTGGGGAAGCTTTCTTT. Translated, it gives CASSPDHGTGVGEAFF.

The rearrangement joins TRBV11-2 to TRBJ2-7; TRBD2 matches 10 bases. In germline, CDR1 is SGHAT, CDR2 FQNNGV. CDR3 length: 16 amino acids. V was pared by 5 bases and J by 7 bases, with 14 bases of the junction left unmatched. The CDR3 bases are TGTGCCAGCAGCCCCACACTACTAGCGGGACCGCGAGAGCAGTACTTC. Protein sequence: CASSPTLLAGPREQYF.

This clonotype was picked up a small number of times. DNA for the CDR3: TGTGCCAGCAGCTCCGCCATTCGAGCGGGGCACGGCGATGAGCAGTTCTTC. It yields the protein CASSSAIRAGHGDEQFF. The chain couples TRBV7-9 to TRBJ2-1, with TRBD2 matching 7 bases. The CDR3 extends over 17 amino acids. Germline CDR1 SEHNR, CDR2 FQNEAQ (reference sequence). Trimming at V came to 4 bases and at J to 8 bases, leaving 17 bases not matched to a gene.

The chain couples TRBV19 to TRBJ2-7; 7 positions match TRBD2. CDR1 and CDR2 (germline): LNHDA, SQIVND (reference sequence). V was clipped by 8 bases and J by 1 base; unmatched bases: 5. The CDR3 spans 13 residues. The CDR3 region is CASGQGGSYEQYF. Here the CDR3 DNA reads TGTGCCAGTGGGCAGGGAGGGTCCTACGAGCAGTACTTC.

Only a few counts were recorded for this clonotype. The V call is TRBV18, the J call TRBJ1-5; no clear D. Germline V gene lookup returns CDR1 KGHSH and CDR2 LQKENI. The CDR3 covers 14 residues. The V gene lost 6 bases and the J gene lost 5 bases, with 14 bases spanning the gap. CDR3 loop: CASSPSRGDQPQHF. CDR3 in DNA: TGTGCCAGCTCCCCATCGCGCGGGGATCAGCCCCAGCATTTT.

This clonotype was seen only a few times. This chain links TRBV29-1 with TRBJ1-4; D call uncertain. From germline, CDR1 is SQVTM and CDR2 ANQGSEA. V gave up 7 bases and J gave up 5 bases, with 14 bases separating them. The CDR3 runs 13 residues. The CDR3 loop is CSGAHDPNEKLFF. CDR3 nucleotides: TGCAGCGGGGCCCATGACCCGAATGAAAAACTGTTTTTT.

The chain links TRBV20-1 to TRBJ1-3; D unclear. The ends were cut back, 0 bases at V and 0 bases at J, with 9 bases in the middle. This CDR3 contains 15 residues. Looked up from germline, CDR1 is DFQATT and CDR2 is SNEGSKA (reference sequence). CDR3 sequence reads: CSAREERSSGNTIYF. CDR3 nucleotide sequence: TGCAGTGCTAGAGAGGAACGGAGCTCTGGAAACACCATATATTTT.

This clonotype was found many times. The V gene is TRBV7-8, the J gene TRBJ2-1; TRBD1 matches 9 bases. After removal of 2 bases from V and 4 bases from J, the junction contained 15 bases not matched to a gene. From germline, CDR1 is SGHVS and CDR2 FQNEAQ. The CDR3 is made up of 19 amino acids. The CDR3 region is CASSLTPGRDRDPYNEQFF. CDR3 nucleotide sequence: TGTGCCAGCAGCTTAACTCCCGGACGGGACAGGGACCCTTACAATGAGCAGTTCTTC.

This clonotype was counted only a few times. The chain is built from TRBV20-1 and TRBJ2-7; D ambiguous. The ends were cut back, 0 bases at V and 4 bases at J, with 16 bases in the middle. The germline CDR1 and CDR2 sequences are DFQATT and SNEGSKA (reference sequence). The CDR3 spans 15 residues. CDR3 sequence: CSARDLIHDLYEQYF. The CDR3 nucleotides read TGCAGTGCTAGAGATCTGATACACGACCTATACGAGCAGTACTTC.

This clonotype was found a few times. The chain has TRBV9 and TRBJ2-1; 7 bases fit TRBD1. Losses at the gene ends were 4 bases for V and 8 bases for J; bases not matched to a gene: 15. Germline loops: CDR1 SGDLS, CDR2 YYNGEE. CDR3 length: 16 amino acids. CDR3 region: CASSPPGRQGVHEQFF. CDR3 DNA: TGTGCCAGCAGCCCCCCGGGGAGACAGGGTGTTCATGAGCAGTTCTTC.

A note on this clonotype: A clone one base away is much larger, so this may be a read error. The chain uses TRBV4-2 and TRBJ2-1; D unclear. Germline V lookup: CDR1 LGHNA, CDR2 YNFKEQ. The CDR3 length is 12 residues. DNA for the CDR3: TGTGCCAGCAGCCAAGATTGGGGTGAGCTGTTCTTC. Protein sequence: CASSQDWGELFF.

This clonotype occurred many times. The V gene is TRBV10-2, the J gene TRBJ2-7; tentatively, D is TRBD1 (6 bases). The CDR3 has 15 amino acids. V was cut by 2 bases and J by 4 bases, with 15 bases left in between. In germline, CDR1 is WSHSY, CDR2 SAAADI. DNA for the CDR3: TGCGCCAGCAGTGAGGGACAGTCAACCCGGTACGAGCAGTACTTC. It codes for CASSEGQSTRYEQYF.

V and J are TRBV7-9 and TRBJ2-2; 9 nucleotides line up with TRBD2. This CDR3 has 18 amino acids. CDR1 SEHNR and CDR2 FQNEAQ come from the germline V gene (reference sequence). J lost 4 bases, V lost 5 bases, and 14 bases had no gene match. The CDR3 DNA follows: TGTGCCAGCAGCGTAAGGCGGGGACTAGCTCCAACCACCGGGGAGCTGTTTTTT. Protein sequence: CASSVRRGLAPTTGELFF. Combining the CDR3 with reference TRBV7-9 and TRBJ2-2 gives the whole variable domain DTGVSQNPRHKITKRGQNVTFRCDPISEHNRLYWYRQTLGQGPEFLTYFQNEAQLEKSRLLSDRFSAERPKGSFSTLEIQRTEQGDSAMYLCASSVRRGLAPTTGELFFGEGSRLTVL.